The next 31 T cell receptor beta chains were all read from a single sample in a study of patients and donors after allogeneic stem cell transplantation. Using its own MiXCR run on the RT-PCR reads, TCRdb lists one record per CDR3 protein. The sample carries about 110,000 distinct CDR3 sequences, less than 45% recorded once. Sequenced sample: blood, either unsorted or a sorted T cell fraction (not recorded which). The receptors were sampled from a human donor who was either an allogeneic HSCT recipient or a stem cell or donor lymphocyte infusion donor (not recorded which). It is not recorded whose cells these are; they may come from a transplant donor.

The genes are TRBV10-1 and TRBJ2-7; the D is unclear. Trimming pared 2 bases from V and 2 bases from J, leaving 10 bases between. Per germline, CDR1 WNHNN and CDR2 SYGVQD (reference sequence). This CDR3 region has 14 residues. The CDR3 reads CASSERQSPYEQYF. The CDR3 nucleotides are TGCGCCAGCAGTGAGCGGCAGTCCCCCTACGAGCAGTACTTC.

The chain links TRBV15 to TRBJ1-1; 7 bases are a match to TRBD1. The CDR3 extends over 14 amino acids. V shed 6 bases, J shed 0 bases, and the junction held 4 bases outside the gene matches. Germline CDR1 is LNHNV and CDR2 is YYDKDF (reference sequence). CDR3 sequence: CATRRTGVNTEAFF. Here the CDR3 DNA reads TGTGCCACCAGACGAACAGGGGTGAACACTGAAGCTTTCTTT.

The V and J genes are TRBV19 and TRBJ1-1; tentatively, D is TRBD1 (6 bases). The CDR3 length is 14 residues. Germline V gene lookup returns CDR1 LNHDA and CDR2 SQIVND (reference sequence). Deletions cut 3 bases from V and 4 bases from J, with 12 bases between. Here the CDR3 reads CASSILEGGTEAFF. The CDR3 bases are TGTGCCAGTAGTATCCTGGAGGGGGGCACTGAAGCTTTCTTT.

V and J are TRBV29-1 and TRBJ2-2, with 11 bases lining up with TRBD1. The CDR3 is 15 amino acids. With 3 bases clipped from V and 8 bases from J, the junction kept 8 bases outside the gene matches. The V gene's germline CDR1 is SQVTM and CDR2 ANQGSEA. The CDR3 nucleotides are TGCAGCGTTGAGCTCCGGGACAGGGGGACTGGGGAGCTGTTTTTT. Its translation: CSVELRDRGTGELFF.

This rearrangement joins TRBV27 to TRBJ2-7; D is perhaps TRBD1 (6 bases). Germline loops: CDR1 MNHEY, CDR2 SMNVEV (reference sequence). With 7 bases removed from V and 3 bases from J, the gap between germline ends came to 22 bases. The CDR3 has 16 amino acids. The CDR3 DNA reads TGTGCCAGCAAGAAACTGGGGGCGGAGAGACTCTACGAGCAGTACTTC. Translation gives CASKKLGAERLYEQYF.

This clonotype was counted at least ten times. V and J are TRBV7-9 and TRBJ1-2; 7 bases are shared with TRBD1. Germline V lookup: CDR1 SEHNR, CDR2 FQNEAQ (reference sequence). Germline trimming cut 5 bases from V and 7 bases from J; bases unmatched to any gene: 10. The CDR3 spans 14 residues. In DNA form, the CDR3 reads TGTGCCAGCAGCCTGTCAGGGGGATCGGTTGGCTACACCTTC. It translates to CASSLSGGSVGYTF.

The rearrangement links TRBV5-1 to TRBJ1-1; D not resolved. This CDR3 spans 14 amino acids. Trimming took 1 base from V and 4 from J, leaving 11 bases between them. Germline V CDR1 and CDR2: SGHRS, YFSETQ. The CDR3 sequence: CASSLLRGSTEAFF. DNA for the CDR3: TGCGCCAGCAGCTTGTTACGGGGAAGCACTGAAGCTTTCTTT.

This clonotype was seen more than once but under ten times. The chain uses TRBV28 and TRBJ1-5; 9 bases fit TRBD1. The CDR3 runs 15 residues. Germline CDR1 MDHEN, CDR2 SYDVKM. Trimming at V came to 6 bases and at J to 6 bases, leaving 9 bases not matched to a gene. In DNA form, the CDR3 reads TGTGCCAGCAGACTTCCGGGACAGGGTAGTCAGCCCCAGCATTTT. Residues: CASRLPGQGSQPQHF.

This clonotype was counted only a few times. This sequence joins TRBV7-9 and TRBJ1-4; possibly TRBD1 for D (6 bases). The CDR3 covers 16 residues. Trimming took off 3 bases at V and 0 bases at J, with 11 bases between the two ends. The germline CDR1 and CDR2 sequences are SEHNR and FQNEAQ (reference sequence). DNA of the CDR3: TGTGCCAGCAGCTTTGGACAGTCTGCAACTAATGAAAAACTGTTTTTT. Protein product: CASSFGQSATNEKLFF.

Only a few counts were recorded for this clonotype. The chain employs TRBV6-2 or TRBV6-3 and TRBJ1-1, with D possibly being TRBD1 (6 bases). The CDR3 runs to 14 residues. Germline values: CDR1 MNHEY, CDR2 SVGEGT. Trimming took 5 bases from V and 8 from J, leaving 18 bases between them. CDR3 nucleotides: TGTGCCAGCAGTCTTAGAGGGACATCCACCGAAGCTTTCTTT. Translated, it gives CASSLRGTSTEAFF.

This clonotype was counted once. The chain couples TRBV28 to TRBJ1-3; D ambiguous. V was clipped by 3 bases and J by 0 bases, with 12 bases between them. The CDR3 is 16 residues long. Looked up from germline, CDR1 is MDHEN and CDR2 is SYDVKM. CDR3 nucleotide sequence: TGTGCCAGCAGTTTTTTTAGGAAAAGCTCTGGAAACACCATATATTTT. Its translation is CASSFFRKSSGNTIYF.

The chain couples TRBV15 to TRBJ2-5; 8 bases are shared with TRBD2. V was clipped by 5 bases and J by 2 bases; unmatched bases: 4. Germline V gene lookup returns CDR1 LNHNV and CDR2 YYDKDF (reference sequence). The CDR3 is made up of 14 amino acids. The CDR3 sequence is CATSESGRQETQYF. The DNA of the CDR3 is TGTGCCACCAGCGAGAGCGGGAGACAAGAGACCCAGTACTTC. The full variable domain, completed using reference TRBV15 and TRBJ2-5, is DAMVIQNPRYQVTQFGKPVTLSCSQTLNHNVMYWYQQKSSQAPKLLFHYYDKDFNNEADTPDNFQSRRPNTSFCFLDIRSPGLGDTAMYLCATSESGRQETQYFGPGTRLLVL.

This chain joins TRBV7-6 and TRBJ2-7; either TRBD1 or TRBD2 may fit D (5 bases each). Trimming left V 4 bases short and J 9 bases short, with 19 bases between. The CDR3 extends over 14 amino acids. Germline V lookup: CDR1 SGHVS, CDR2 FNYEAQ. The DNA for the CDR3 is TGTGCCAGCAGCTCTTCGGTTGGGGGATTAGGGCAGTACTTC. Translating it yields CASSSSVGGLGQYF.

This clonotype was counted a few times. In nucleotides, the CDR3 is TGTGCCAGCAGTCTACAGGGAGTGGGTACTGAAGCTTTCTTT. As protein: CASSLQGVGTEAFF. The gene calls are TRBV6-5 and TRBJ1-1; tentative D call: TRBD1 (6 bases). The germline V and J ends were trimmed by 5 bases and 5 bases, with 15 bases remaining between them. The V gene's germline CDR1 is MNHEY and CDR2 SVGAGI. The CDR3 is 14 residues long.

The V and J genes are TRBV19 and TRBJ1-1, with unresolved D. The V gene lost 3 bases and the J gene lost 5 bases, with 13 bases spanning the gap. Germline V gene sequence: CDR1 LNHDA, CDR2 SQIVND (reference sequence). This CDR3 has 14 amino acids. CDR3 sequence: CASSIRPGRTEAFF. The CDR3 region has the DNA TGTGCCAGTAGTATTCGACCGGGCAGGACTGAAGCTTTCTTT.

This clonotype was recorded a few times. J is TRBJ1-2 and V is TRBV3-1; tentatively, D is TRBD1 (5 bases). Between the trimmed V and J ends, which lost 1 base and 7 bases, there was a span of 19 bases. Germline V CDR1 and CDR2: LGHDT, YNNKEL (reference sequence). This CDR3 spans 16 amino acids. CDR3: CASSQGGRGVLGGYTF. CDR3 bases: TGTGCCAGCAGCCAAGGAGGGCGAGGGGTTCTTGGTGGCTACACCTTC. Full variable domain (remainder filled in from reference TRBV3-1 and TRBJ1-2): DTAVSQTPKYLVTQMGNDKSIKCEQNLGHDTMYWYKQDSKKFLKIMFSYNNKELIINETVPNRFSPKSPDKAHLNLHINSLELGDSAVYFCASSQGGRGVLGGYTFGSGTRLTVV.

The chain links TRBV6-6 to TRBJ2-2, with 9 bases that match TRBD1. The CDR3 runs to 15 residues. The V gene end was trimmed by 7 bases and the J gene end by 2 bases; junction bases not matched to a gene: 5. Germline V lookup: CDR1 MNHNY, CDR2 SVGAGI (reference sequence). The CDR3 nucleotides read TGTGCCAGCAACAGGGGGCAGATAAACACCGGGGAGCTGTTTTTT. As protein: CASNRGQINTGELFF.

The genes are TRBV20-1 and TRBJ1-6; unclear D gene. This CDR3 spans 13 amino acids. Between the trimmed V and J ends, which lost 6 bases and 7 bases, there was a span of 13 bases. Germline CDR1 is DFQATT and CDR2 is SNEGSKA (reference sequence). In DNA form, the CDR3 reads TGCAGTGCCATGAGTAGACCAAATTCACCCCTCCACTTT. Protein product: CSAMSRPNSPLHF.

There are a few counts of this clonotype. V and J are TRBV12-3 or TRBV12-4 and TRBJ1-3; D is perhaps TRBD1 (5 bases). V lost 7 bases and J 0 bases, leaving 16 bases between the germline ends. The CDR3 runs 16 residues. CDR3 in amino acids: CASTPLEGLSGNTIYF. The CDR3 coding sequence is TGTGCCAGCACCCCTCTCGAGGGGCTCTCTGGAAACACCATATATTTT.

The chain is built from TRBV4-3 and TRBJ1-1; tentatively, D is TRBD1 (6 bases). Per germline, CDR1 LGHNA and CDR2 YSLEER. This CDR3 region has 18 residues. V was trimmed by 1 base and J by 6 bases, leaving 24 bases between them. The CDR3 loop is CASSQGGSQGSAQAEAFF. For the CDR3, the DNA is TGCGCCAGCAGCCAAGGAGGATCACAGGGAAGTGCGCAAGCTGAAGCTTTCTTT.

V gene TRBV12-3 or TRBV12-4 combines with J gene TRBJ2-5; the match to TRBD1 covers 9 bases. There are 15 residues in the CDR3. V trimming: 3 bases; J trimming: 2 bases; junction bases outside the gene matches: 4. The CDR3 region has the DNA TGTGCCAGCAGTTTGGGACAGGGCACTCAAGAGACCCAGTACTTC. It encodes CASSLGQGTQETQYF.

The chain links TRBV6-2 or TRBV6-3 to TRBJ1-1, with D perhaps matching TRBD1 (5 bases). V was clipped by 4 bases and J by 0 bases, with 12 bases between them. The CDR3 has 15 residues. Germline V gene data show CDR1 as MNHEY and CDR2 as SVGEGT. In nucleotides, the CDR3 is TGTGCCAGCAGTTCCCCTTGGGGACTGAACACTGAAGCTTTCTTT. This gives the protein CASSSPWGLNTEAFF.

This clonotype has a handful of counts. The chain employs TRBV7-9 and TRBJ1-1; possibly TRBD1 for D (5 bases). The CDR3 length is 14 residues. Germline values: CDR1 SEHNR, CDR2 FQNEAQ (reference sequence). Trimming removed 3 bases at V and 0 bases at J, with 8 bases between. As DNA, the CDR3 is TGTGCCAGCAGCTTCCGGGGGGTGAACACTGAAGCTTTCTTT. Encoded protein: CASSFRGVNTEAFF.

This clonotype occurred a few times. For the CDR3, the DNA is TGTGCCAGCAGCCCTAACAATGAGCAGTTCTTC. Amino acid sequence: CASSPNNEQFF. The chain uses TRBV11-2 and TRBJ2-1; D unclear. Looked up from germline, CDR1 is SGHAT and CDR2 is FQNNGV. The CDR3 spans 11 residues. Trimming pared 5 bases from V and 5 bases from J, leaving 4 bases between.

This sequence joins TRBV27 and TRBJ2-7; unclear D gene. The CDR3 has 13 residues. The V gene's germline CDR1 is MNHEY and CDR2 SMNVEV (reference sequence). Trimming cost V 1 base and J 0 bases, with 4 bases left between them. In DNA form, the CDR3 reads TGTGCCAGCAGTTTATATAACTCCTACGAGCAGTACTTC. Protein: CASSLYNSYEQYF.

The rearrangement uses TRBV7-8 and TRBJ1-2; no definite D call. Trimming pared 5 bases from V and 6 bases from J, leaving 10 bases between. The CDR3 extends over 12 amino acids. Germline loops: CDR1 SGHVS, CDR2 FQNEAQ. This CDR3 is CASSPPGDGYTF. The CDR3 coding sequence is TGTGCCAGCAGCCCACCTGGGGATGGCTACACCTTC.

The chain uses TRBV7-9 and TRBJ1-4; possible D gene TRBD1, 5 bases. The V end was cut by 4 bases, the J end by 0 bases, with 6 bases between. The CDR3 sequence is 14 residues long. Looked up from germline, CDR1 is SEHNR and CDR2 is FQNEAQ (reference sequence). CDR3 in DNA: TGTGCCAGCAGCTGGACAACAACTAATGAAAAACTGTTTTTT. Translation gives CASSWTTTNEKLFF. Together with reference TRBV7-9 and TRBJ1-4, the CDR3 gives the full variable domain: DTGVSQNPRHKITKRGQNVTFRCDPISEHNRLYWYRQTLGQGPEFLTYFQNEAQLEKSRLLSDRFSAERPKGSFSTLEIQRTEQGDSAMYLCASSWTTTNEKLFFGSGTQLSVL.

This clonotype was picked up a small number of times. The chain links TRBV29-1 to TRBJ2-1; D ambiguous. The CDR3 consists of 14 residues. V lost 7 bases and J 7 bases, leaving 20 bases between the germline ends. Looked up from germline, CDR1 is SQVTM and CDR2 is ANQGSEA. The CDR3 coding sequence is TGCAGCGCCCGCGACGCTAGATCTGTTAATGAGCAGTTCTTC. Its translation is CSARDARSVNEQFF.

The CDR3 region has the DNA TGTGCCAGCAGGCCAACAGGGACTAGCAATCAGCCCCAGCATTTT. Translated: CASRPTGTSNQPQHF. The rearrangement joins TRBV27 to TRBJ1-5; D may be TRBD1 (6 bases). The V gene's germline CDR1 is MNHEY and CDR2 SMNVEV (reference sequence). The CDR3 extends over 15 amino acids. V lost 6 bases and J lost 0, with 12 bases in between.

The V gene is TRBV3-1, the J gene TRBJ2-1; 7 nucleotides agree with TRBD1. The germline gives CDR1 LGHDT, CDR2 YNNKEL (reference sequence). V dropped 5 bases and J dropped 10; count of bases not matched to a gene: 5. This CDR3 has 12 amino acids. The DNA for the CDR3 is TGTGCCAGCAGCGGGGACAGAAACGAGCAGTTCTTC. As protein: CASSGDRNEQFF.

The V gene is TRBV20-1, the J gene TRBJ2-7; 8 bases are a match to TRBD1. The germline gives CDR1 DFQATT, CDR2 SNEGSKA (reference sequence). The CDR3 is made up of 14 amino acids. The V gene end was trimmed by 6 bases and the J gene end by 5 bases; junction bases not matched to a gene: 12. DNA for the CDR3: TGCAGTGCCACTTCAGGGGGCTGGTTTGACGAGCAGTACTTC. As protein: CSATSGGWFDEQYF.